This T cell receptor (beta chain) came from a study of T cell responses to AZD1222 COVID-19 vaccine. General study points: At baseline, just 6 or 7 AZD1222 recipients tested seropositive. Repertoires were collected only later (after the peak T cell response had occurred).

Trimming pared 0 bases from V and 2 bases from J, leaving 8 bases between. CDR1 and CDR2 from the germline V gene are LNHDA and SQIVND (reference sequence). CDR3 length: 15 residues. As regards this clone: What it binds is not known.

The method was immunoSEQ multiplex PCR; TCRdb's version includes in-frame clones alone and lacks a portion of them. The table records fewer than 150,000 clones, more than 70% of them present only once. The source material was peripheral blood, sampled 28 days after the second AZD1222 dose. The rearrangement joins TRBV19 to TRBJ1-5, with a possible D match to TRBD1 (6 bases). This TCR was recovered from an adult who received the AZD1222 COVID-19 vaccine. Written as DNA, the CDR3 is TGTGCCAGTAGTATAGAAGGACAGCGCAATCAGCCCCAGCATTTT. Protein: CASSIEGQRNQPQHF.